This record covers a single TCR beta chain. This CDR3 is 13 amino acids long. V gave up 8 bases and J gave up 4 bases; unmatched junction bases: 6. Germline CDR1 and CDR2: MNHEY and SVGAGI. This specimen comes from a study of cytomegalovirus exposure and HLA in healthy donors. Measured with immunoSEQ multiplex PCR; TCRdb has only the in-frame clones, and not every one. The data contain just under 65,000 clones, 95% of them singletons. V is TRBV6-5 and J is TRBJ2-7, with 9 bases that match TRBD2. This clonotype originated in a woman aged 18-29 years in good health and CMV-seropositive. The sequenced sample consisted of PBMCs. The CDR3 nucleotides are TGTGCCAGCGGCTCTAGCGGGGAGTACGAGCAGTACTTC. It specifies CASGSSGEYEQYF.